This T cell receptor (beta chain) was captured by sequencing in a study of cytomegalovirus exposure and HLA in healthy donors. Study-level results: HLA restriction was apparent for most CMV-associated TCR beta chains in a later analysis.

CDR3 length: 13 residues. Germline V lookup: CDR1 SNHLY, CDR2 FYNNEI. The V segment lost 7 bases and the J segment 4 bases; nucleotides outside the gene matches: 3. The PCR ran on 60 Vbeta and 13 Jbeta primers. The table came from immunoSEQ multiplex PCR; TCRdb's copy has only in-frame clones and leaves some out. In the table there are more than 200,000 clones, over 65% of which are singletons. For this clone: Its matching antigen is unknown.

This chain uses TRBV2 with TRBJ2-2, with 7 bases identical to TRBD1. The sequenced sample consisted of PBMCs. The sequence came from a human donor in good health. CDR3: CASKGTATGELFF. DNA for the CDR3: TGTGCCAGCAAGGGGACAGCCACCGGGGAGCTGTTTTTT.